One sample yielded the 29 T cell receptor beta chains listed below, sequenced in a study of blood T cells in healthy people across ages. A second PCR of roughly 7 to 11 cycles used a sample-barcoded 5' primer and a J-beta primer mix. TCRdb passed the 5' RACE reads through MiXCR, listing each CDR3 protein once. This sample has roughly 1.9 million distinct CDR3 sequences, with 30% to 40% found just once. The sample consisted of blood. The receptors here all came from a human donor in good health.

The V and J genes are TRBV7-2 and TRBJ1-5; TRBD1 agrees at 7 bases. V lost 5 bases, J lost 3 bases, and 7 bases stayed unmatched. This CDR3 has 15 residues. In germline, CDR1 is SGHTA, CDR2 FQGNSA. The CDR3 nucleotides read TGTGCCAGCAGCGCCTCGACAGGGTTCAATCAGCCCCAGCATTTT. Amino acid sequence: CASSASTGFNQPQHF.

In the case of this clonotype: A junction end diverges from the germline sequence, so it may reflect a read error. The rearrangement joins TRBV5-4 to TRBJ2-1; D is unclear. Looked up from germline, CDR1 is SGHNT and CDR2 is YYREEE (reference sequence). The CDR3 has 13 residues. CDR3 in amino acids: CVSSHTDYNEQFF. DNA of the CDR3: TGTGTCAGCAGCCATACAGATTACAATGAGCAGTTCTTC.

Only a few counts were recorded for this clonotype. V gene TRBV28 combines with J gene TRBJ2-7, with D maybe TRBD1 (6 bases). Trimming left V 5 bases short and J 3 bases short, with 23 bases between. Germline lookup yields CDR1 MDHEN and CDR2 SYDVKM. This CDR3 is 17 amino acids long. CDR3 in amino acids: CASSLPRGSSMRYEQYF. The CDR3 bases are TGTGCCAGCAGTCTTCCCAGGGGCTCGAGTATGCGCTACGAGCAGTACTTC.

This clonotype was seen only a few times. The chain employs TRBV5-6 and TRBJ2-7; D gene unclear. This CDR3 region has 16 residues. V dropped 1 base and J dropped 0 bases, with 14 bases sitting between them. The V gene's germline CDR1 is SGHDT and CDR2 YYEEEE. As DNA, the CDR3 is TGTGCCAGCAGCTTGTATGGGATTCGACTCTCCTACGAGCAGTACTTC. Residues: CASSLYGIRLSYEQYF.

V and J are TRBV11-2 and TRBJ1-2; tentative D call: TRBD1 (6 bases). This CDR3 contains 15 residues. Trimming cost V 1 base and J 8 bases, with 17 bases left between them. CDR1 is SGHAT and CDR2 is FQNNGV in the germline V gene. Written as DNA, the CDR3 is TGTGCCAGCAGCTTAGCCCCGGACAGTTGGACGGGCTACACCTTC. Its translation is CASSLAPDSWTGYTF.

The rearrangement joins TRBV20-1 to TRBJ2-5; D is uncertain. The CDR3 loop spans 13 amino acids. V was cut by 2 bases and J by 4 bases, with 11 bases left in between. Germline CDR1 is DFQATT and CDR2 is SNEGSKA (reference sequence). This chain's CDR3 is CSARSWYGETQYF. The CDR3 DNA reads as TGCAGTGCTAGAAGTTGGTACGGAGAGACCCAGTACTTC.

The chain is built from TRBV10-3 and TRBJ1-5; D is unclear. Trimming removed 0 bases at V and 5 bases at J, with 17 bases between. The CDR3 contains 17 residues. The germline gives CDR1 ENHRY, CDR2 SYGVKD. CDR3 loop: CAISESEGSGLDQPQHF. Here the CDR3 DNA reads TGTGCCATCAGTGAGTCAGAGGGTTCTGGGCTCGATCAGCCCCAGCATTTT.

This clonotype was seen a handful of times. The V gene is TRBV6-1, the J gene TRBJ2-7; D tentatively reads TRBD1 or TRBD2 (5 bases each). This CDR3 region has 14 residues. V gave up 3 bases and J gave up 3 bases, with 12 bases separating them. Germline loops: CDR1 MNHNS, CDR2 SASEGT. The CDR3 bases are TGTGCCAGCAGTGAGGGTGGGACGAACTACGAGCAGTACTTC. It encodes CASSEGGTNYEQYF.

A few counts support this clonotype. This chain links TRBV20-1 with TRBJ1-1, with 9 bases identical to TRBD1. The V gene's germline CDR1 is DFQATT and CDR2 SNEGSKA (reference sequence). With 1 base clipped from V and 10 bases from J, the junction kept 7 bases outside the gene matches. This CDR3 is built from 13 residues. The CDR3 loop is CSARVKDRGRAFF. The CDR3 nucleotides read TGCAGTGCTAGAGTTAAGGACAGGGGAAGAGCTTTCTTT.

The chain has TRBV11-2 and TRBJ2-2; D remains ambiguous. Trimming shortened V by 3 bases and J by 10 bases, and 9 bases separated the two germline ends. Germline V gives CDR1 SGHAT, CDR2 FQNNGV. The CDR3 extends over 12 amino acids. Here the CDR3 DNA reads TGTGCCAGCAGCTTGTGGGGAAAGGAGCTGTTTTTT. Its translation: CASSLWGKELFF.

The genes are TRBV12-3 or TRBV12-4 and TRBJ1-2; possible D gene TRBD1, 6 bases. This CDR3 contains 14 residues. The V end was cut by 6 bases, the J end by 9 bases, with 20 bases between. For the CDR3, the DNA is TGTGCCAGCAGCCCAGGGGCCACTCTCGGGCGCTACACCTTC. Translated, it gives CASSPGATLGRYTF.

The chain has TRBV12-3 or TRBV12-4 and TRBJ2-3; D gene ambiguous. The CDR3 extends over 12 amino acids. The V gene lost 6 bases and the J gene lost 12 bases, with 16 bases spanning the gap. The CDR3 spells CASSPDWAEQYF. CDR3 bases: TGTGCCAGCAGCCCCGACTGGGCGGAACAGTATTTT.

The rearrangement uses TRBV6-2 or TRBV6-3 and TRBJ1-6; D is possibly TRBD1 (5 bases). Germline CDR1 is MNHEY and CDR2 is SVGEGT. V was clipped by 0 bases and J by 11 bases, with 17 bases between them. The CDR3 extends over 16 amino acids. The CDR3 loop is CASSYSGQGVRTPLHF. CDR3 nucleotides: TGTGCCAGCAGTTACTCTGGACAAGGGGTTCGTACACCCCTCCACTTT.

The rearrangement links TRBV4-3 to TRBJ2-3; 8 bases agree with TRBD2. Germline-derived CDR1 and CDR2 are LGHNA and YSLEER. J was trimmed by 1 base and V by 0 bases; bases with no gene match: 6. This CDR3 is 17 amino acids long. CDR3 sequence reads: CASSQDLRGGRTDTQYF. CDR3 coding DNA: TGCGCCAGCAGCCAAGATCTACGGGGGGGACGCACAGATACGCAGTATTTT.

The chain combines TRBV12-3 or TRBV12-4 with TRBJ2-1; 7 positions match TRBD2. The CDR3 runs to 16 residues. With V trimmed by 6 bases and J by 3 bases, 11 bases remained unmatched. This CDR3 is CASRPPLAYYYNEQFF. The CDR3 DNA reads TGTGCCAGCAGGCCTCCACTAGCGTACTACTACAATGAGCAGTTCTTC.

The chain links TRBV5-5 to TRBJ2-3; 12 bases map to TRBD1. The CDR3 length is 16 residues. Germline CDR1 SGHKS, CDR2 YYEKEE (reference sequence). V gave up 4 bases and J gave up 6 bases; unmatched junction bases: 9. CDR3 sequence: CASSPGQGAVIDTQYF. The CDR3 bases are TGTGCCAGCAGCCCGGGACAGGGGGCAGTGATTGATACGCAGTATTTT.

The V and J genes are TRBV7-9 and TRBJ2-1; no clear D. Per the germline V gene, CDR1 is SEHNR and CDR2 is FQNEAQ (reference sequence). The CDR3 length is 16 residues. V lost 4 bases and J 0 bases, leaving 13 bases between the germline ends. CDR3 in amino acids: CASSSNIGNSYNEQFF. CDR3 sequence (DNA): TGTGCCAGCAGCTCGAATATAGGGAACTCCTACAATGAGCAGTTCTTC.

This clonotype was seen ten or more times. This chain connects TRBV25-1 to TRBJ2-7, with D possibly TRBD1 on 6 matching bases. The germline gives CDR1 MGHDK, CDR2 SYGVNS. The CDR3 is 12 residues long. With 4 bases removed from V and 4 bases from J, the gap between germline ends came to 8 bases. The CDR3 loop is CASSGGPYEQYF. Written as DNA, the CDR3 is TGTGCCAGCAGTGGGGGGCCTTACGAGCAGTACTTC.

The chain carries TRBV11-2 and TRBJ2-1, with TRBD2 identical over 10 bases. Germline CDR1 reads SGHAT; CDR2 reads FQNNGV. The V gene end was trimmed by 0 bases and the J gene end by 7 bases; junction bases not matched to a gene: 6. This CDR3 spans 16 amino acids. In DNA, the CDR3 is TGTGCCAGCAGCTTAGAAAAAGCGGGGGGGCAAAATGAGCAGTTCTTC. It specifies CASSLEKAGGQNEQFF.

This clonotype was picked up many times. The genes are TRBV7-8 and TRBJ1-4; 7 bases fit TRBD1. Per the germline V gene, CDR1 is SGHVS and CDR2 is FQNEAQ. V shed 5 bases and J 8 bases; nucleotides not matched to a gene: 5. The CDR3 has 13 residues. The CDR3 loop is CASSDRVGEKLFF. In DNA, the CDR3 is TGTGCCAGCAGCGACAGGGTTGGAGAAAAACTGTTTTTT.

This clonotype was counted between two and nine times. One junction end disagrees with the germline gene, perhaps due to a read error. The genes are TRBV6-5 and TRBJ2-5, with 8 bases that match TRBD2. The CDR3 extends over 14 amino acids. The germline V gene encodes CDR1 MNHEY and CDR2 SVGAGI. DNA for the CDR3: TGTGCCAGCGGTTACTCACGGACTAGCGAGACCCAGTACTTC. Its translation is CASGYSRTSETQYF.

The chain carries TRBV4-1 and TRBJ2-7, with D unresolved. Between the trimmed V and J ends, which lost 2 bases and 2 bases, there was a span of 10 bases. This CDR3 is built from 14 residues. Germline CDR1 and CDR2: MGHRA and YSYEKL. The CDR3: CASSQLDGTYEQYF. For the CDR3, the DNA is TGCGCCAGCAGCCAATTGGACGGAACCTACGAGCAGTACTTC.

The DNA for the CDR3 is TGTGCCAGCAGTGAGGCAGGAACGTCCTCTGGGGCCAACGTCCTGACTTTC. It yields the protein CASSEAGTSSGANVLTF. The V gene is TRBV25-1, the J gene TRBJ2-6, with D unclear. With 3 bases removed from V and 0 bases from J, the gap between germline ends came to 12 bases. Per germline, CDR1 MGHDK and CDR2 SYGVNS. This CDR3 has 17 amino acids.

The CDR3 sequence is CASSPALTEQYF. The DNA for the CDR3 is TGTGCCAGCAGCCCCGCCCTTACGGAGCAGTACTTC. The V call is TRBV7-2, the J call TRBJ2-7, with D hard to call. This CDR3 has 12 amino acids. Germline V lookup: CDR1 SGHTA, CDR2 FQGNSA. The V end lost 5 bases, the J end lost 7 bases, and 12 bases lay between the germline ends.

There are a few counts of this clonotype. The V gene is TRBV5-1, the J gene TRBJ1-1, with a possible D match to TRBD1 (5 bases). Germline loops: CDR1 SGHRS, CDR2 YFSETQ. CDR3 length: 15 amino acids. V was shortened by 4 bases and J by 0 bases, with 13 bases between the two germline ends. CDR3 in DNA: TGCGCCAGCAGCCCAAGACAGACCATGAACACTGAAGCTTTCTTT. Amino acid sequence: CASSPRQTMNTEAFF. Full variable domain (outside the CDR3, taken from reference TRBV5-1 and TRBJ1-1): KAGVTQTPRYLIKTRGQQVTLSCSPISGHRSVSWYQQTPGQGLQFLFEYFSETQRNKGNFPGRFSGRQFSNSRSEMNVSTLELGDSALYLCASSPRQTMNTEAFFGQGTRLTVV.

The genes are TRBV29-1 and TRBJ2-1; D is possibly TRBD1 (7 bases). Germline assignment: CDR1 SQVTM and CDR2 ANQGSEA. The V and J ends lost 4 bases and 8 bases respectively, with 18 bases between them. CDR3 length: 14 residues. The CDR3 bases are TGCAGCGTTGTTCGGGTCGGAGGGGGCGATGAGCAGTTCTTC. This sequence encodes CSVVRVGGGDEQFF.

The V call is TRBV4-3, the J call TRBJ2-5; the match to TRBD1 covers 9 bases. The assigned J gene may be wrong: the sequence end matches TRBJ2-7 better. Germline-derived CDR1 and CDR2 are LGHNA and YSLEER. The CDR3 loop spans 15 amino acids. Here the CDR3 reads CASSQSPTGGYEQYF. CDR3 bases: TGCGCCAGCAGCCAATCCCCGACAGGGGGTTACGAGCAGTACTTC.

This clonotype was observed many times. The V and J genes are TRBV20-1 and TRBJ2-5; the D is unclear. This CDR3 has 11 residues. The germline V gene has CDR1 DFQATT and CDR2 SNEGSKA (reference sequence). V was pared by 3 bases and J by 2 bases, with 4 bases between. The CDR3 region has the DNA TGCAGTGCTAGTTCACAAGAGACCCAGTACTTC. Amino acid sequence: CSASSQETQYF.

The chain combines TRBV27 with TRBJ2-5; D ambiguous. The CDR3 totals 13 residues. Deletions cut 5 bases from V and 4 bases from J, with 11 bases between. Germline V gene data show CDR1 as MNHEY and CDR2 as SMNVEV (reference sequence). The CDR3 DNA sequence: TGTGCCAGCAGTCCTTGGACGTTAGAGACCCAGTACTTC. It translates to CASSPWTLETQYF.